This T cell receptor beta chain appears in the sequencing data of a study of blood T cell repertoires in COVID-19. This table comes from immunoSEQ multiplex PCR, and its TCRdb copy is limited to in-frame clones, with some not included. The data hold 300,000 to 350,000 clones, with nearly 90% observed a single time. The receptor was derived from a young woman who had recovered from COVID-19. The sequenced sample was PBMCs or T cells enriched from blood (not recorded which).

The CDR3 here is CSVSATTGGSEQYF. For the CDR3, the DNA is TGCAGCGTTTCGGCCACTACAGGCGGCTCCGAGCAGTACTTC. This chain joins TRBV29-1 and TRBJ2-7, with D perhaps matching TRBD1 (5 bases). This CDR3 has 14 amino acids. Trimming stripped 5 bases from V and 6 bases from J, with 20 bases between. CDR1 and CDR2 (germline): SQVTM, ANQGSEA.